Listed below are T cell receptor beta chains from one sample, sequenced in a study of beta chain features in type 1 diabetes. Produced via immunoSEQ multiplex PCR; TCRdb's table is partial and in-frame only. Of about 140,000 clones in the sample, 6.9% are singletons; the top ten hold 1.4%. Sample: central memory CD4+ T cells from blood. These receptors were collected from a woman in her twenties or thirties in good health. CDR3s include the opening cysteine and the closing phenylalanine or tryptophan. Fields, in order: clone size, J gene, V gene, D gene, CDR3 DNA, CDR3 protein. The D gene is left open where the match is weak. The size entry is marked missing in some rows and otherwise reads once, few, many or a size class.

>-|TRBJ2-5|TRBV25-1|-
TGTGCCAGCAGTCGAGACAGACAGACCCAGTACTTC
CASSRDRQTQYF
>few|TRBJ2-3|TRBV9|TRBD2
TGTGCCAGCAGCGCCGGGACTAGCGTGCAGTATTTT
CASSAGTSVQYF
>-|TRBJ1-4|TRBV2|-
TGTGCCAGCCGGTACTTTAGGAGCGAAAAACTGTTTTTT
CASRYFRSEKLFF
>-|TRBJ2-7|TRBV13|TRBD1
TGTGCCAGCAGCTTAGTAGGACAGGGTAAAAGGGAGCAGTACTTC
CASSLVGQGKREQYF
>-|TRBJ2-7|TRBV7-2|-
TGTGCCAGCAGCCCCCGGGGTTCCTACGAGCAGTACTTC
CASSPRGSYEQYF
>-|TRBJ2-7|TRBV18|TRBD2
TGTGCCAGCTCACCAAGTCGGGGGGAGGGCTACGAGCAGTACTTC
CASSPSRGEGYEQYF
>few|TRBJ1-2|TRBV7-9|TRBD1
TGTGCCAGCAGCTTAGCGGGGACAGGGTTGGGCTACACCTTC
CASSLAGTGLGYTF
>-|TRBJ1-1|TRBV28|-
TGTGCCAGCAGAAGCCGAAACAGTATGAACACTGAAGCTTTCTTT
CASRSRNSMNTEAFF
>-|TRBJ1-1|TRBV6-1|-
TGTGCCAGCGCGGAGGCCTTGAACACTGAAGCTTTCTTT
CASAEALNTEAFF
>few|TRBJ2-3|TRBV4-3|TRBD1
TGCGCCAGCAGCCGAGACAGGGGGCGGCCAGATACGCAGTATTTT
CASSRDRGRPDTQYF
>many|TRBJ2-1|TRBV7-9|-
TGTGCCAGCAGCCACGGACTTGGCTCCTACAATGAGCAGTTCTTC
CASSHGLGSYNEQFF
>many|TRBJ1-2|TRBV29-1|-
TGCAGCGTTATCCCCGGACAGAGTTATGGCTACACCTTC
CSVIPGQSYGYTF
>few|TRBJ2-3|TRBV7-9|TRBD1
TGTGCCAGCAGCTTAATGGGGACAGGGACAGATACGCAGTATTTT
CASSLMGTGTDTQYF
>-|TRBJ2-1|TRBV11-1|TRBD2
TGTGCCAGCAGCTTAGGACTAGCGGGGACTAATGAGCAGTTCTTC
CASSLGLAGTNEQFF
>-|TRBJ2-2|TRBV7-7|TRBD2
TGTGCTAGCAGCTTAGAATACCTAGCGGGATCGAGGAACACCGGGGAGCTGTTTTTT
CASSLEYLAGSRNTGELFF
>few|TRBJ2-7|TRBV7-3|TRBD2
TGTGCCAGCAGCGGACTAGCGGGAGGTACCGACGAGCAGTACTTC
CASSGLAGGTDEQYF
>many|TRBJ2-3|TRBV7-2|TRBD2
TGTGCCAGCAGCTTAATGACTAGCGGGCTAAGCACAGATACGCAGTATTTT
CASSLMTSGLSTDTQYF
>few|TRBJ2-1|TRBV28|-
TGTGCCAGCAGTTTATACCGGACTACCCGAGAAGATGAGCAGTTCTTC
CASSLYRTTREDEQFF
>-|TRBJ2-3|TRBV11-2|-
TGTGCCAGCAGCTACCAACCCATGCCCGAGGATACGCAGTATTTT
CASSYQPMPEDTQYF
>few|TRBJ2-7|TRBV7-2|-
TGTGCCAGCAGCTTAAGTGTGACTAGGGGCGAGCAGTACTTC
CASSLSVTRGEQYF
>-|TRBJ2-4|TRBV4-3|-
TGCGCCAGCAGCCAAGAGTCCAGTCGAGCCAAAAACATTCAGTACTTC
CASSQESSRAKNIQYF
>-|TRBJ2-7|TRBV30|TRBD1
TGTGCCTGGAGATCAGACCGGGACAGGGGCAACGAGCAGTACTTC
CAWRSDRDRGNEQYF
>many|TRBJ2-7|TRBV7-2|-
TGTGCCAGCAGCTTAGCGCTCGGGGTCCCCTACGAGCAGTACTTC
CASSLALGVPYEQYF
>-|TRBJ2-7|TRBV6-5|TRBD1
TGTGCCAGCAGTCAGACAGGGGGCACCTACGAGCAGTACTTC
CASSQTGGTYEQYF
>-|TRBJ1-5|TRBV5-5|-
TGTGCCAGCAGCTTTGACAGTTATAGCAATCAGCCCCAGCATTTT
CASSFDSYSNQPQHF
>many|TRBJ2-7|TRBV7-9|TRBD2
TGTGCCAGCCAACTAGCGGTCGGCGAGCAGTACTTC
CASQLAVGEQYF
>-|TRBJ2-4|TRBV4-3|-
TGCGCCAGCAGCCAAGAGGGCTATAGATCGGCCAAAAACATTCAGTACTTC
CASSQEGYRSAKNIQYF
>many|TRBJ2-7|TRBV30|TRBD2
TGTGCCTGGAGTGGGGCTAGCGGCGAGCAGTACTTC
CAWSGASGEQYF
>few|TRBJ2-7|TRBV11-1|TRBD1
TGTGCCAGCAGCCTGGACAGGACTCGCTCCTACGAGCAGTACTTC
CASSLDRTRSYEQYF
>few|TRBJ2-3|TRBV28|-
TGTGCCAGCAGTCTCCGGGTCCCGGATACGCAGTATTTT
CASSLRVPDTQYF
>few|TRBJ2-3|TRBV7-8|TRBD1
TGTGCCAGCAGCAATGACAGGGCGAATACGCAGTATTTT
CASSNDRANTQYF
>few|TRBJ2-7|TRBV27|TRBD2
TGTGCCAGCAGGGAAGCGGGAGTATTGTACGAGCAGTACTTC
CASREAGVLYEQYF
>few|TRBJ2-1|TRBV2|TRBD1
TGTGCCAGCAGTTTAGTAGGGACAGGGGGGTCCAATGAGCAGTTCTTC
CASSLVGTGGSNEQFF